This is a list of T cell receptor beta chains from one sample in a study of blood T cell repertoires in COVID-19. Sequencing was performed with immunoSEQ multiplex PCR; in TCRdb, only in-frame clones are kept and a portion is missing. This table holds approximately 70,000 clones, roughly nine tenths found once. The source material was peripheral blood. All receptors derive from a middle-aged man with COVID-19, enrolled during active disease. Both conserved end residues are part of each CDR3. A D gene is named only where the DNA matches it firmly. Clone size is stated in some rows and not others, as once, few, many or a class when expanded.

clone size: -; V gene: TRBV30; CDR3 length: 14; J gene: TRBJ2-2; D gene: -; CDR3 protein: CAWSGGQNTGELFF; CDR3 DNA: TGTGCCTGGAGTGGAGGACAGAACACCGGGGAGCTGTTTTTT
clone size: -; V gene: TRBV6-5; CDR3 length: 16; J gene: TRBJ2-2; D gene: -; CDR3 protein: CASSYSLGPAAGELFF; CDR3 DNA: TGTGCCAGCAGTTACTCCTTGGGGCCCGCCGCCGGGGAGCTGTTTTTT
clone size: -; V gene: TRBV6-1; CDR3 length: 13; J gene: TRBJ1-1; D gene: -; CDR3 protein: CASSEIATEKAFF; CDR3 DNA: TGTGCCAGCAGTGAAATCGCGACAGAGAAAGCTTTCTTT
clone size: -; V gene: TRBV5-6; CDR3 length: 16; J gene: TRBJ2-3; D gene: TRBD1; CDR3 protein: CASSGTDRGGTDTQYF; CDR3 DNA: TGTGCCAGCAGCGGCACGGACAGGGGAGGGACAGATACGCAGTATTTT
clone size: -; V gene: TRBV5-1; CDR3 length: 15; J gene: TRBJ1-2; D gene: -; CDR3 protein: CASSLGVGQLYGYTF; CDR3 DNA: TGCGCCAGCAGCTTGGGGGTTGGGCAGCTCTATGGCTACACCTTC
clone size: -; V gene: TRBV2; CDR3 length: 18; J gene: TRBJ2-3; D gene: TRBD2; CDR3 protein: CASSKGTSGVKSTDTQYF; CDR3 DNA: TGTGCCAGCAGTAAAGGGACTAGCGGGGTTAAAAGCACAGATACGCAGTATTTT
clone size: once; V gene: TRBV2; CDR3 length: 13; J gene: TRBJ2-5; D gene: TRBD1; CDR3 protein: CASRGTGRETQYF; CDR3 DNA: TGTGCCAGCAGGGGGACAGGGAGGGAGACCCAGTACTTC
clone size: -; V gene: TRBV2; CDR3 length: 14; J gene: TRBJ1-2; D gene: -; CDR3 protein: CASRAVGGSYGYTF; CDR3 DNA: TGTGCCAGCAGGGCGGTCGGGGGGAGCTATGGCTACACCTTC
clone size: -; V gene: TRBV19; CDR3 length: 16; J gene: TRBJ1-5; D gene: TRBD1; CDR3 protein: CASSIMPGQVGQPQHF; CDR3 DNA: TGTGCCAGTAGTATTATGCCAGGACAGGTCGGTCAGCCCCAGCATTTT
clone size: -; V gene: TRBV28; CDR3 length: 15; J gene: TRBJ2-7; D gene: TRBD1; CDR3 protein: CASSSSTGTGHEQYF; CDR3 DNA: TGTGCCAGCAGTTCATCGACAGGGACGGGCCACGAGCAGTACTTC
clone size: -; V gene: TRBV18; CDR3 length: 13; J gene: TRBJ2-5; D gene: -; CDR3 protein: CASSPGLEETQYF; CDR3 DNA: TGTGCCAGCTCACCAGGACTGGAAGAGACCCAGTACTTC
clone size: -; V gene: TRBV12-5; CDR3 length: 20; J gene: TRBJ2-2; D gene: TRBD1; CDR3 protein: CASGLGFFRDSKQNTGELFF; CDR3 DNA: TGTGCTAGTGGTCTTGGATTTTTCCGGGACAGCAAACAGAACACCGGGGAGCTGTTTTTT
clone size: -; V gene: TRBV5-5; CDR3 length: 17; J gene: TRBJ2-5; D gene: TRBD1; CDR3 protein: CASSPGFGTGGWETQYF; CDR3 DNA: TGTGCCAGCAGCCCGGGCTTCGGGACAGGGGGCTGGGAGACCCAGTACTTC
clone size: once; V gene: TRBV11-2; CDR3 length: 14; J gene: TRBJ2-1; D gene: TRBD2; CDR3 protein: CASSFAGGSGEQFF; CDR3 DNA: TGTGCCAGCAGCTTTGCGGGAGGATCCGGTGAGCAGTTCTTC
clone size: -; V gene: TRBV5-6; CDR3 length: 15; J gene: TRBJ1-3; D gene: -; CDR3 protein: CASSWWTVSGNTIYF; CDR3 DNA: TGTGCCAGCAGCTGGTGGACAGTCTCTGGAAACACCATATATTTT
clone size: -; V gene: TRBV5-4; CDR3 length: 15; J gene: TRBJ2-7; D gene: TRBD1; CDR3 protein: CASSQDRARVYEQYF; CDR3 DNA: TGTGCCAGCAGCCAGGACAGGGCACGGGTCTACGAGCAGTACTTC
clone size: -; V gene: TRBV10-1; CDR3 length: 14; J gene: TRBJ2-7; D gene: -; CDR3 protein: CASSESGPSGEQYF; CDR3 DNA: TGCGCCAGCAGTGAGTCGGGCCCCTCCGGCGAGCAGTACTTC
clone size: -; V gene: TRBV29-1; CDR3 length: 12; J gene: TRBJ2-1; D gene: -; CDR3 protein: CSERTAYNEQFF; CDR3 DNA: TGCAGCGAACGGACTGCCTACAATGAGCAGTTCTTC
clone size: -; V gene: TRBV5-1; CDR3 length: 11; J gene: TRBJ1-3; D gene: -; CDR3 protein: CASTLGDTIYF; CDR3 DNA: TGCGCCAGCACCCTAGGTGACACCATATATTTT
clone size: once; V gene: TRBV10-2; CDR3 length: 15; J gene: TRBJ2-7; D gene: TRBD2; CDR3 protein: CATQLAGGPGGEQYF; CDR3 DNA: TGCGCCACCCAGTTAGCGGGGGGGCCTGGTGGCGAGCAGTACTTC
clone size: -; V gene: TRBV4-1; CDR3 length: 15; J gene: TRBJ1-2; D gene: TRBD1; CDR3 protein: CASSPQQGPRRGYTF; CDR3 DNA: TGCGCCAGCAGCCCCCAACAGGGGCCGCGTAGGGGCTACACCTTC
clone size: -; V gene: TRBV19; CDR3 length: 16; J gene: TRBJ2-3; D gene: -; CDR3 protein: CASSNQLDHSTDTQYF; CDR3 DNA: TGTGCCAGTAGTAACCAACTAGACCATAGCACAGATACGCAGTATTTT
clone size: -; V gene: TRBV1; CDR3 length: 18; J gene: TRBJ2-5; D gene: -; CDR3 protein: CTSSQDWVAGAYQETQYF; CDR3 DNA: TGCACCAGCAGCCAAGATTGGGTGGCGGGGGCGTACCAAGAGACCCAGTACTTC
clone size: once; V gene: TRBV5-1; CDR3 length: 13; J gene: TRBJ1-1; D gene: TRBD1; CDR3 protein: CASSLTQGTEAFF; CDR3 DNA: TGCGCCAGCAGCCTAACACAGGGGACTGAAGCTTTCTTT
clone size: few; V gene: TRBV4-1; CDR3 length: 14; J gene: TRBJ2-7; D gene: -; CDR3 protein: CASSPQGTYYEQYF; CDR3 DNA: TGCGCCAGCAGCCCCCAGGGCACCTACTACGAGCAGTACTTC
clone size: -; V gene: TRBV18; CDR3 length: 12; J gene: TRBJ2-5; D gene: -; CDR3 protein: CASSPYQETQYF; CDR3 DNA: TGTGCCAGCTCTCCGTACCAAGAGACCCAGTACTTC
clone size: -; V gene: TRBV7-6; CDR3 length: 15; J gene: TRBJ2-7; D gene: TRBD1; CDR3 protein: CASSFGTGASYEQYF; CDR3 DNA: TGTGCCAGCAGCTTCGGGACAGGGGCCTCCTACGAGCAGTACTTC
clone size: -; V gene: TRBV6-5; CDR3 length: 14; J gene: TRBJ1-6; D gene: -; CDR3 protein: CASSRTAYNSPLHF; CDR3 DNA: TGTGCCAGCAGTAGGACAGCCTATAATTCACCCCTCCACTTT
clone size: -; V gene: TRBV30; CDR3 length: 14; J gene: TRBJ1-2; D gene: -; CDR3 protein: CAWSLDTGIRGYTF; CDR3 DNA: TGTGCCTGGAGTTTAGACACGGGAATTCGAGGCTACACCTTC
clone size: few; V gene: TRBV6-1; CDR3 length: 13; J gene: TRBJ2-7; D gene: -; CDR3 protein: CASSDPQNHEQYF; CDR3 DNA: TGTGCCAGCAGTGACCCACAGAACCACGAGCAGTACTTC
clone size: -; V gene: TRBV10-3; CDR3 length: 13; J gene: TRBJ1-2; D gene: -; CDR3 protein: CAISGEENYGYTF; CDR3 DNA: TGTGCCATCAGTGGGGAGGAAAACTATGGCTACACCTTC
clone size: -; V gene: TRBV7-9; CDR3 length: 15; J gene: TRBJ2-2; D gene: TRBD2; CDR3 protein: CASSPIAGGAGELFF; CDR3 DNA: TGTGCCAGCAGCCCCATAGCGGGGGGAGCCGGGGAGCTGTTTTTT
clone size: few; V gene: TRBV9; CDR3 length: 15; J gene: TRBJ2-7; D gene: TRBD1; CDR3 protein: CASSATGTGEGEQYF; CDR3 DNA: TGTGCCAGCAGCGCCACCGGGACAGGGGAGGGCGAGCAGTACTTC
clone size: -; V gene: TRBV19; CDR3 length: 13; J gene: TRBJ1-6; D gene: TRBD1; CDR3 protein: CASSVDRVAPLHF; CDR3 DNA: TGTGCCAGTAGTGTCGACAGGGTCGCACCCCTCCACTTT
clone size: -; V gene: TRBV28; CDR3 length: 11; J gene: TRBJ1-1; D gene: -; CDR3 protein: CASSQGQEAFF; CDR3 DNA: TGTGCCAGCTCGCAGGGTCAAGAAGCTTTCTTT
clone size: -; V gene: TRBV19; CDR3 length: 15; J gene: TRBJ2-5; D gene: TRBD1; CDR3 protein: CASRGTGTGDETQYF; CDR3 DNA: TGTGCCAGTAGGGGAACCGGGACAGGGGATGAGACCCAGTACTTC
clone size: -; V gene: TRBV28; CDR3 length: 16; J gene: TRBJ1-5; D gene: TRBD1; CDR3 protein: CASNFRRTGSNQPQHF; CDR3 DNA: TGTGCCAGCAATTTCCGTAGGACAGGGAGCAATCAGCCCCAGCATTTT
clone size: -; V gene: TRBV25-1; CDR3 length: 11; J gene: TRBJ2-7; D gene: -; CDR3 protein: CASSPGHEQYF; CDR3 DNA: TGTGCCAGCAGCCCTGGGCACGAGCAGTACTTC
clone size: -; V gene: TRBV7-2; CDR3 length: 14; J gene: TRBJ2-7; D gene: TRBD2; CDR3 protein: CASSSGGSTYEQYF; CDR3 DNA: TGTGCCAGCAGCTCCGGGGGGTCGACCTACGAGCAGTACTTC
clone size: -; V gene: TRBV23-1; CDR3 length: 15; J gene: TRBJ1-3; D gene: -; CDR3 protein: CASSLCTAHRNTIYF; CDR3 DNA: TGCGCCAGCAGTCTGTGCACAGCCCATAGAAACACCATATATTTT
clone size: -; V gene: TRBV7-9; CDR3 length: 17; J gene: TRBJ1-4; D gene: TRBD1; CDR3 protein: CASSLAVGAGGNEKLFF; CDR3 DNA: TGTGCCAGCAGCTTAGCGGTTGGGGCAGGGGGTAATGAAAAACTGTTTTTT
clone size: -; V gene: TRBV19; CDR3 length: 13; J gene: TRBJ2-5; D gene: -; CDR3 protein: CASSISREETQYF; CDR3 DNA: TGTGCCAGTAGTATTTCCAGGGAAGAGACCCAGTACTTC
clone size: -; V gene: TRBV5-1; CDR3 length: 15; J gene: TRBJ2-3; D gene: -; CDR3 protein: CASSLDPGRTDTQYF; CDR3 DNA: TGCGCCAGCAGCTTGGATCCAGGCCGCACAGATACGCAGTATTTT
clone size: -; V gene: TRBV2; CDR3 length: 14; J gene: TRBJ1-2; D gene: -; CDR3 protein: CASSEGEGYYGYTF; CDR3 DNA: TGTGCCAGCAGTGAAGGGGAGGGGTACTATGGCTACACCTTC
clone size: -; V gene: TRBV5-1; CDR3 length: 16; J gene: TRBJ2-7; D gene: -; CDR3 protein: CASSLDAGWDGGPSNF; CDR3 DNA: TGCGCCAGCAGCTTGGACGCAGGATGGGACGGGGGGCCCTCCAACTTC
clone size: -; V gene: TRBV4-1; CDR3 length: 13; J gene: TRBJ1-3; D gene: -; CDR3 protein: CASSRASGNTIYF; CDR3 DNA: TGCGCCAGCAGCCGGGCGTCTGGAAACACCATATATTTT
clone size: once; V gene: TRBV5-5; CDR3 length: 15; J gene: TRBJ1-6; D gene: TRBD1; CDR3 protein: CASSLLDRDSSPLHF; CDR3 DNA: TGTGCCAGCAGCTTGTTAGACAGGGACTCTTCACCCCTCCACTTT
clone size: -; V gene: TRBV5-4; CDR3 length: 14; J gene: TRBJ2-7; D gene: TRBD1; CDR3 protein: CASSSGQAPYEQYF; CDR3 DNA: TGTGCCAGCAGCTCCGGACAGGCCCCCTACGAGCAGTACTTC
clone size: -; V gene: TRBV12-3/TRBV12-4; CDR3 length: 13; J gene: TRBJ2-2; D gene: -; CDR3 protein: CASRYRDTGELFF; CDR3 DNA: TGTGCCAGCCGATACAGGGACACCGGGGAGCTGTTTTTT
clone size: -; V gene: TRBV29-1; CDR3 length: 13; J gene: TRBJ2-7; D gene: -; CDR3 protein: CSVRAQPSYEQYF; CDR3 DNA: TGCAGCGTGCGGGCGCAGCCCTCCTACGAGCAGTACTTC
clone size: once; V gene: TRBV7-9; CDR3 length: 18; J gene: TRBJ1-2; D gene: TRBD1; CDR3 protein: CASSLGGTGSSPNYGYTF; CDR3 DNA: TGTGCCAGCAGCTTAGGCGGGACAGGGAGTAGTCCTAACTATGGCTACACCTTC
clone size: -; V gene: TRBV5-1; CDR3 length: 13; J gene: TRBJ1-1; D gene: TRBD1; CDR3 protein: CASRQGANTEAFF; CDR3 DNA: TGCGCCAGCAGACAGGGGGCGAACACTGAAGCTTTCTTT